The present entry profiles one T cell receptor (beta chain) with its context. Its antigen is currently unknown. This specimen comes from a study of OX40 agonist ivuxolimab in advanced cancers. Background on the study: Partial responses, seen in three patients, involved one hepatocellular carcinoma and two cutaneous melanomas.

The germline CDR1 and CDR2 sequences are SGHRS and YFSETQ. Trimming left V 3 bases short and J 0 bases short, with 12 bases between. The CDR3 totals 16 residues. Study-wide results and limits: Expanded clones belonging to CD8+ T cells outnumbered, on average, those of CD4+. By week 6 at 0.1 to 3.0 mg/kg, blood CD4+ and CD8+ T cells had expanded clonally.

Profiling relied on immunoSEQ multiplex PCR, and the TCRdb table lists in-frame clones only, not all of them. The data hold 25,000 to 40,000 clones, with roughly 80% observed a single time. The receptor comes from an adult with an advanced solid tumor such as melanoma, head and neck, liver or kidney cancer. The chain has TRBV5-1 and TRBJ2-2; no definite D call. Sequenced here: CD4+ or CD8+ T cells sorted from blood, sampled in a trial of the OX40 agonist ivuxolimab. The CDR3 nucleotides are TGCGCCAGCAGCTCCACGACAAGGCCGAACACCGGGGAGCTGTTTTTT. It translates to CASSSTTRPNTGELFF. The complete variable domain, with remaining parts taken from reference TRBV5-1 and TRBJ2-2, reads KAGVTQTPRYLIKTRGQQVTLSCSPISGHRSVSWYQQTPGQGLQFLFEYFSETQRNKGNFPGRFSGRQFSNSRSEMNVSTLELGDSALYLCASSSTTRPNTGELFFGEGSRLTVL.